This T cell receptor (beta chain) was sequenced in a study of T cell responses to AZD1222 COVID-19 vaccine. Overall study context: The study pooled second doses at about 4 or about 12 weeks.

The data were produced by immunoSEQ multiplex PCR, yet TCRdb's version contains in-frame clones alone and is incomplete. The data hold approximately 120,000 clones, with around 90% observed a single time. From germline, CDR1 is MNHEY and CDR2 SVGEGT. V was cut by 0 bases and J by 1 base, with 9 bases left in between. The CDR3 totals 15 residues. The study, taken as a whole, reports: Donors were largely white British and mainly female; clonal diversity was possibly underestimated. Receipt of two AZD1222 doses was followed by a rise in Spike-specific TCR breadth and depth.

Turning to this clone: Its antigen is not known.

This sequence originates from an adult in good health. This sequence joins TRBV6-2 or TRBV6-3 and TRBJ1-1; tentative D call: TRBD1 (5 bases). Sequencing used peripheral blood, obtained on day 0 of AZD1222 vaccination. The CDR3 is CASSYSWQGNTEAFF. CDR3 nucleotides: TGTGCCAGCAGTTACTCATGGCAGGGGAACACTGAAGCTTTCTTT.